The entry that follows covers one TCR beta chain sequence. This specimen includes other DNA sequences encoding the same CDR3. Each participant's cohort was designated according to participant-reported clinical history. The entry originates in a study of blood T cell repertoires in COVID-19. Between the trimmed V and J ends, which lost 5 bases and 0 bases, there was a span of 11 bases. Germline-derived CDR1 and CDR2 are MNHEY and SMNVEV (reference sequence). This CDR3 is built from 15 residues. Generated by immunoSEQ multiplex PCR, the TCRdb table keeps only in-frame clones and is missing some. The data hold about 220,000 clones, with 86% observed a single time.

The clonotype comes from a woman in her thirties or forties with acute COVID-19. Sequencing was performed on PBMCs or T cells enriched from blood (not recorded which). The chain is built from TRBV27 and TRBJ1-3, with no clear D. This CDR3 is CASSPRRSSGNTIYF. In nucleotides, the CDR3 is TGTGCCAGCAGTCCCCGAAGGAGCTCTGGAAACACCATATATTTT.